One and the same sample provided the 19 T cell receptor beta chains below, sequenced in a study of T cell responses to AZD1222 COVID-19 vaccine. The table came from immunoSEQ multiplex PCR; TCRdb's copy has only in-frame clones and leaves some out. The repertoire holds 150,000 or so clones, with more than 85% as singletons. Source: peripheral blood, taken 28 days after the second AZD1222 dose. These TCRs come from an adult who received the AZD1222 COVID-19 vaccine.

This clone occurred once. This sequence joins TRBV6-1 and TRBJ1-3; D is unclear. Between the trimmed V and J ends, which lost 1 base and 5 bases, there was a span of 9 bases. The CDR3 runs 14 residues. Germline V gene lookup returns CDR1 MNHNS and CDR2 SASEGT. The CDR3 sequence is CASSEDNGRNTIYF. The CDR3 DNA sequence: TGTGCCAGCAGTGAAGATAACGGTAGAAACACCATATATTTT.

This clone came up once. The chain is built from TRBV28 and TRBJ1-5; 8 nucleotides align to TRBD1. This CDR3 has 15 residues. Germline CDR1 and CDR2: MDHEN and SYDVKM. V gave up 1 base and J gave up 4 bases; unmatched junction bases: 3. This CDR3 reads CASSLLQGGNQPQHF. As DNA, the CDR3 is TGTGCCAGCAGTTTATTACAGGGGGGTAATCAGCCCCAGCATTTT.

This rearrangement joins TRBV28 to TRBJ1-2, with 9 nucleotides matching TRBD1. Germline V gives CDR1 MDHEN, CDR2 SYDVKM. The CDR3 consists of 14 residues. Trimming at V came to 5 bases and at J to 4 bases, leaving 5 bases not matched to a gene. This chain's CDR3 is CASSAGTGSYGYTF. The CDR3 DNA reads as TGTGCCAGCAGTGCCGGGACAGGGAGCTATGGCTACACCTTC.

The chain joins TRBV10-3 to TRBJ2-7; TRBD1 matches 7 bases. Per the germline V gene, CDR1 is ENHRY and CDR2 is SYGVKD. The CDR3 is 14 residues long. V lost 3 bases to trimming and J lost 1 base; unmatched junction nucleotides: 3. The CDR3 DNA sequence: TGTGCCATCAGTGAAACGACAGGGTCCTACGAGCAGTACTTC. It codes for CAISETTGSYEQYF.

The CDR3 DNA reads as TGTGCCAGCAGCTTCGGGCGAGGAGACTATGGCTACACCTTC. It encodes CASSFGRGDYGYTF. The genes are TRBV5-6 and TRBJ1-2, with D uncertain. This CDR3 region has 14 residues. Trimming removed 2 bases from V and 3 bases from J, with 11 bases in between. Germline CDR1 reads SGHDT; CDR2 reads YYEEEE.

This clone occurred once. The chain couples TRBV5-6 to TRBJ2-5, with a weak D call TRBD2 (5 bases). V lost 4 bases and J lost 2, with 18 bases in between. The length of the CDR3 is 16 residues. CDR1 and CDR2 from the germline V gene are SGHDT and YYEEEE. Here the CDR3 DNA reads TGTGCCAGCAGCCTTTTAACTAGTAGGAGACAAGAGACCCAGTACTTC. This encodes CASSLLTSRRQETQYF.

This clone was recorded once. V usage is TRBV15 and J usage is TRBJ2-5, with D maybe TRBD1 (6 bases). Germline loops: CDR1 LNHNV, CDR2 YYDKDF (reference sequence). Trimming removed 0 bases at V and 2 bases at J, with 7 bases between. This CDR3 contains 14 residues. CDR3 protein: CATSRDTGQETQYF. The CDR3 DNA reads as TGTGCCACCAGCAGAGATACAGGGCAAGAGACCCAGTACTTC.

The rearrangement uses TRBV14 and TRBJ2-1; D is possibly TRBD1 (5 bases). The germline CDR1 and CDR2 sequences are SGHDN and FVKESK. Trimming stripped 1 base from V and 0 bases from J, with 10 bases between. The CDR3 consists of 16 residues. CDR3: CASSQGFDSSYNEQFF. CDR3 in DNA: TGTGCCAGCAGCCAAGGATTCGACAGCTCCTACAATGAGCAGTTCTTC.

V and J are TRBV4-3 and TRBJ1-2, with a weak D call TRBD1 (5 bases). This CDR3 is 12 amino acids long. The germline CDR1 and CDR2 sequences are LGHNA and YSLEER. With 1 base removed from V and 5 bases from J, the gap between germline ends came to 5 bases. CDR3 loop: CASSQGQYGYTF. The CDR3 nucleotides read TGCGCCAGCAGCCAAGGACAGTATGGCTACACCTTC.

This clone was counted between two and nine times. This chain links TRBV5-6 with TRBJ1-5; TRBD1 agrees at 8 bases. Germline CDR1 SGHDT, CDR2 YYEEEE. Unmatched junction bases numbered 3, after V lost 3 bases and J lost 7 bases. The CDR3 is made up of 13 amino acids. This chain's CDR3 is CASSSGGGQPQHF. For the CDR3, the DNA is TGTGCCAGCAGCTCAGGGGGCGGGCAGCCCCAGCATTTT.

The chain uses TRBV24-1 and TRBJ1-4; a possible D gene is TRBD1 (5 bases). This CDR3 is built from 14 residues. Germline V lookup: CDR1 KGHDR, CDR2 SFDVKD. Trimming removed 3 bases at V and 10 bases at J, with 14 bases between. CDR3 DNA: TGTGCCACCAGTGATCCTATACAGGAGAGAAAACTGTTTTTT. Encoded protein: CATSDPIQERKLFF.

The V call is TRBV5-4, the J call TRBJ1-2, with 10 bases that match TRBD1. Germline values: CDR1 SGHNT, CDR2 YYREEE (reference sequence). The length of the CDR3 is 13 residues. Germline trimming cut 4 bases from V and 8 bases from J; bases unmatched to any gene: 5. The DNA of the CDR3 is TGTGCCAGCAGCCCGACAGGGGGCCCCGGCTACACCTTC. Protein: CASSPTGGPGYTF.

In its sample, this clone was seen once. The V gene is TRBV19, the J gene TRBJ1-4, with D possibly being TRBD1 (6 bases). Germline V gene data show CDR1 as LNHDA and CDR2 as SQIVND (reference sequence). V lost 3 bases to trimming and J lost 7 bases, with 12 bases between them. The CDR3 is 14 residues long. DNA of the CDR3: TGTGCCAGTAGTATGGAACAGGGTTTTGAAAAACTGTTTTTT. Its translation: CASSMEQGFEKLFF.

CDR3 in amino acids: CASSSQAANTGELFF. CDR3 sequence (DNA): TGTGCCAGCAGCTCCCAGGCCGCCAACACCGGGGAGCTGTTTTTT. The V and J genes are TRBV9 and TRBJ2-2; no definite D call. The CDR3 consists of 15 residues. With 4 bases removed from V and 2 bases from J, the gap between germline ends came to 12 bases. CDR1 and CDR2 from the germline V gene are SGDLS and YYNGEE.

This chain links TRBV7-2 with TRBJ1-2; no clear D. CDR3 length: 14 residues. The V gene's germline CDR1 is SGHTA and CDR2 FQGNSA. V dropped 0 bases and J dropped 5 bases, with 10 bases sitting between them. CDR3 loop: CASSLARVPYGYTF. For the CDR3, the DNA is TGTGCCAGCAGCTTAGCCCGGGTTCCGTATGGCTACACCTTC.

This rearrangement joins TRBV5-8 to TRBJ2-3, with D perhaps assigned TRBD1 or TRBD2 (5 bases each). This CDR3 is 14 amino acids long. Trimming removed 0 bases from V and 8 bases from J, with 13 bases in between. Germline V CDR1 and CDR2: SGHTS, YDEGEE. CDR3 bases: TGTGCCAGCAGCTTGGCCGGGGCTACCGGTACGCAGTATTTT. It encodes CASSLAGATGTQYF.

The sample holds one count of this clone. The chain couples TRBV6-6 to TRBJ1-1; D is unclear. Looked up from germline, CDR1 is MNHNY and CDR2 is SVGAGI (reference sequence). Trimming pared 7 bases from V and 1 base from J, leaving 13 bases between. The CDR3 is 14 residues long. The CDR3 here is CASIMGSQNTEAFF. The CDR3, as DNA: TGTGCCAGCATCATGGGATCGCAGAACACTGAAGCTTTCTTT.

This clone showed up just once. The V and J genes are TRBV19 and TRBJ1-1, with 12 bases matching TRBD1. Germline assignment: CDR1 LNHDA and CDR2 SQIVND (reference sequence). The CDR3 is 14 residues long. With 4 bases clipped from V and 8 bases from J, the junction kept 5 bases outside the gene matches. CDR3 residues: CASSTGTGGEEAFF. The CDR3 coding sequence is TGTGCCAGTAGTACGGGGACAGGGGGCGAAGAAGCTTTCTTT.

As DNA, the CDR3 is TGTGCCAGCAGTCTCCCGGGGGGGTTACAAAACATTCAGTACTTC. It encodes CASSLPGGLQNIQYF. The chain recombines TRBV28 with TRBJ2-4; TRBD2 matches at 8 bases. Germline assignment: CDR1 MDHEN and CDR2 SYDVKM. V shed 5 bases, J shed 5 bases, and the junction held 8 bases outside the gene matches. This CDR3 region has 15 residues. Together with reference TRBV28 and TRBJ2-4, the CDR3 gives the full variable domain: DVKVTQSSRYLVKRTGEKVFLECVQDMDHENMFWYRQDPGLGLRLIYFSYDVKMKEKGDIPEGYSVSREKKERFSLILESASTNQTSMYLCASSLPGGLQNIQYFGAGTRLSVL.